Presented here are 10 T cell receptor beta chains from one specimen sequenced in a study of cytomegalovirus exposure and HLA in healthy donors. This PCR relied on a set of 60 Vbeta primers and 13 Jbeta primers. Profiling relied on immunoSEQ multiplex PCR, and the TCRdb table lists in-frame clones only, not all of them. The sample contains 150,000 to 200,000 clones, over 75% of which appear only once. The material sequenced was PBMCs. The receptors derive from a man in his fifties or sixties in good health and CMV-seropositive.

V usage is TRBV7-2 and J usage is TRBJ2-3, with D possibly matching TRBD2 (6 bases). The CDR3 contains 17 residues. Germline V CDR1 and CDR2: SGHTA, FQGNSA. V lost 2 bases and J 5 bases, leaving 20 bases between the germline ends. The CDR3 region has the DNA TGTGCCAGCAGCTTACCTCCCCTAGCGCCCTTAGGAGATACGCAGTATTTT. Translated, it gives CASSLPPLAPLGDTQYF. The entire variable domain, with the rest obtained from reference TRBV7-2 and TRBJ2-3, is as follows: GAGVSQSPSNKVTEKGKDVELRCDPISGHTALYWYRQSLGQGLEFLIYFQGNSAPDKSGLPSDRFSAERTGGSVSTLTIQRTQQEDSAVYLCASSLPPLAPLGDTQYFGPGTRLTVL.

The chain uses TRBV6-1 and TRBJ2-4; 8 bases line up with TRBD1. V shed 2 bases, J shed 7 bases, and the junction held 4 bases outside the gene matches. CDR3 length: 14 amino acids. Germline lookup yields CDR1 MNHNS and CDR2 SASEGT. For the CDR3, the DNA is TGTGCCAGCAGTGAACAGGGGGCCGATAACATTCAGTACTTC. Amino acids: CASSEQGADNIQYF.

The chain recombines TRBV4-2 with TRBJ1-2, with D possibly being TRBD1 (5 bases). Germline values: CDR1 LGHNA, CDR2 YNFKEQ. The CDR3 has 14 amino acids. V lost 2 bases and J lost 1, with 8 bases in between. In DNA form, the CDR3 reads TGTGCCAGCAGCCAACTCCAGGGTAACTATGGCTACACCTTC. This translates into CASSQLQGNYGYTF.

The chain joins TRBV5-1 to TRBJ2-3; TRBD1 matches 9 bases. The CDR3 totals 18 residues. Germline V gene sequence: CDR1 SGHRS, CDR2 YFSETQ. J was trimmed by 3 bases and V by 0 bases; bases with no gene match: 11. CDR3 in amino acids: CASSLGLRDRGGTDTQYF. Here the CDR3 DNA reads TGCGCCAGCAGCTTGGGGTTACGTGACAGGGGGGGGACAGATACGCAGTATTTT.

CDR3 amino acids: CASSSWTGKDTQYF. Here the CDR3 DNA reads TGTGCCAGCAGCTCCTGGACAGGAAAAGATACGCAGTATTTT. The rearrangement links TRBV9 to TRBJ2-3; 7 bases match TRBD1. The length of the CDR3 is 14 residues. CDR1 and CDR2 (germline): SGDLS, YYNGEE. V shed 4 bases and J 5 bases; nucleotides not matched to a gene: 7.

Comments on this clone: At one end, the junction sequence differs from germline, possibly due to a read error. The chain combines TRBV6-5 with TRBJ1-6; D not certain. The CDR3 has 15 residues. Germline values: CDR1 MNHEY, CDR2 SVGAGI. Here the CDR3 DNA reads TGTGCCAGCAGCACGCCCCTAACGTATAATCCACCCCTCCACTTT. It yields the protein CASSTPLTYNPPLHF.

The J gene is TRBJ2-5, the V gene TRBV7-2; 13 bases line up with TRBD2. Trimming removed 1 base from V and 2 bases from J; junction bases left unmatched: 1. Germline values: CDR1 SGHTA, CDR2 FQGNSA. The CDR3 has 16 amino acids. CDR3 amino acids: CASSLGTSGGQETQYF. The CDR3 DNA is TGTGCCAGCAGCTTAGGGACTAGCGGGGGACAAGAGACCCAGTACTTC. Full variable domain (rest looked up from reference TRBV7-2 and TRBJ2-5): GAGVSQSPSNKVTEKGKDVELRCDPISGHTALYWYRQSLGQGLEFLIYFQGNSAPDKSGLPSDRFSAERTGGSVSTLTIQRTQQEDSAVYLCASSLGTSGGQETQYFGPGTRLLVL.

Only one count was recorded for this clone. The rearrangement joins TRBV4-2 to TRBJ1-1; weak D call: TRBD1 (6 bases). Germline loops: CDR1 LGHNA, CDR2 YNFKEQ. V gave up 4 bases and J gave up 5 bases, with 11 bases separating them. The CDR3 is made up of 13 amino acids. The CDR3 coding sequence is TGTGCCAGCAGCCCCGGACAGTCGACTGAAGCTTTCTTT. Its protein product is CASSPGQSTEAFF.

In nucleotides, the CDR3 is TGCGCCAGCAGCCGGGACAGGGCCACCTACGAGCAGTACTTC. It translates to CASSRDRATYEQYF. The chain carries TRBV5-1 and TRBJ2-7, with TRBD1 identical over 9 bases. The germline CDR1 and CDR2 sequences are SGHRS and YFSETQ. With V trimmed by 4 bases and J by 2 bases, 4 bases remained unmatched. The CDR3 sequence is 14 residues long.

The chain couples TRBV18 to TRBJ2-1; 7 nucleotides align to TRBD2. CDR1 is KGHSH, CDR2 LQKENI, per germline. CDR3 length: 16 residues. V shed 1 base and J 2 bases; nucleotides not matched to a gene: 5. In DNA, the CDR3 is TGTGCCAGCTCACCACGTAGCGGGTCTGCCTACAATGAGCAGTTCTTC. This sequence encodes CASSPRSGSAYNEQFF.